One sample yielded the 20 T cell receptor beta chains listed below, sequenced in a study of T cell responses to AZD1222 COVID-19 vaccine. Only in-frame clones appear in the TCRdb table, and some are missing; sequencing was by immunoSEQ multiplex PCR. The sample records approximately 120,000 clones, around 89% being singletons. Sequenced here: peripheral blood, sampled on day 0 of AZD1222 vaccination. The receptors originated from an adult in good health.

This clone was recorded once. V gene TRBV5-1 combines with J gene TRBJ2-5; D might be TRBD1 or TRBD2, each matching 7 bases. The length of the CDR3 is 15 residues. Germline V gene sequence: CDR1 SGHRS, CDR2 YFSETQ. Trimming took off 0 bases at V and 5 bases at J, with 14 bases between the two ends. CDR3 amino acids: CASSLVAGGGETQYF. The DNA of the CDR3 is TGCGCCAGCAGCTTGGTTGCAGGGGGAGGGGAGACCCAGTACTTC.

This rearrangement joins TRBV7-2 to TRBJ2-2; D perhaps matches TRBD2 (6 bases). This CDR3 spans 15 amino acids. V was cut by 3 bases and J by 4 bases, with 12 bases left in between. Germline V CDR1 and CDR2: SGHTA, FQGNSA. The CDR3 nucleotides are TGTGCCAGCAGCTTTGGAGGGATCGGCACCGGGGAGCTGTTTTTT. Its protein is CASSFGGIGTGELFF. The full variable domain, completed using reference TRBV7-2 and TRBJ2-2, is GAGVSQSPSNKVTEKGKDVELRCDPISGHTALYWYRQSLGQGLEFLIYFQGNSAPDKSGLPSDRFSAERTGGSVSTLTIQRTQQEDSAVYLCASSFGGIGTGELFFGEGSRLTVL.

The chain couples TRBV3-1 (or the pseudogene TRBV3-2) to TRBJ1-3; D is unclear. Between the trimmed V and J ends, which lost 0 bases and 0 bases, there was a span of 6 bases. The CDR3 has 15 residues. The germline V gene encodes CDR1 LGHDT and CDR2 YNNKEL (reference sequence). This chain's CDR3 is CASSQDSGSGNTIYF. The CDR3 DNA is TGTGCCAGCAGCCAAGATAGTGGCTCTGGAAACACCATATATTTT.

The CDR3 nucleotides read TGTGCCAGTAGTATGTTGGTCTCCGCAGACTATACGCAGTATTTT. It yields the protein CASSMLVSADYTQYF. The chain carries TRBV19 and TRBJ2-3; D is ambiguous. The CDR3 loop spans 15 amino acids. Per the germline V gene, CDR1 is LNHDA and CDR2 is SQIVND (reference sequence). V was clipped by 3 bases and J by 7 bases, with 17 bases between them.

The chain has TRBV19 and TRBJ2-7; 9 bases align to TRBD2. Germline V gene data show CDR1 as LNHDA and CDR2 as SQIVND (reference sequence). V dropped 5 bases and J dropped 4; count of bases not matched to a gene: 12. The CDR3 loop spans 16 amino acids. This CDR3 is CASSGIAGVTPYEQYF. The CDR3 DNA reads as TGTGCCAGTAGTGGCATAGCGGGAGTTACCCCATACGAGCAGTACTTC.

This rearrangement joins TRBV5-4 to TRBJ2-7; maybe TRBD2 (5 bases). The CDR3 totals 15 residues. Looked up from germline, CDR1 is SGHNT and CDR2 is YYREEE (reference sequence). Between the trimmed V and J ends, which lost 0 bases and 4 bases, there was a span of 14 bases. The CDR3 spells CASSLAGVPSYEQYF. CDR3 DNA: TGTGCCAGCAGCTTGGCCGGGGTTCCCTCATACGAGCAGTACTTC.

This rearrangement joins TRBV24-1 to TRBJ2-2; 7 positions match TRBD2. Per germline, CDR1 KGHDR and CDR2 SFDVKD. The CDR3 totals 16 residues. Germline trimming cut 5 bases from V and 1 base from J; bases unmatched to any gene: 6. The chain's CDR3 is CATSAPTSRNTGELFF. CDR3 bases: TGTGCCACCAGTGCCCCGACTAGCAGGAACACCGGGGAGCTGTTTTTT.

This clone was counted a single time. The V call is TRBV11-2, the J call TRBJ2-3; D is unclear. CDR3 length: 12 amino acids. The V end was cut by 1 base, the J end by 7 bases, with 6 bases between. CDR1 and CDR2 (germline): SGHAT, FQNNGV. CDR3 residues: CASSLVLHTQYF. DNA of the CDR3: TGTGCCAGCAGCTTAGTTCTCCATACGCAGTATTTT.

The chain joins TRBV19 to TRBJ1-1, with TRBD1 as a possible D gene (5 bases). CDR3 length: 15 residues. The V gene's germline CDR1 is LNHDA and CDR2 SQIVND (reference sequence). Trimming took 10 bases from V and 1 from J, leaving 19 bases between them. The CDR3 DNA sequence: TGTGCCACTCGACAGTTGACCCCCAGGAACACTGAAGCTTTCTTT. It codes for CATRQLTPRNTEAFF.

The rearrangement links TRBV9 to TRBJ1-6, with TRBD1 matching over 8 bases. Unmatched junction bases numbered 9, after V lost 3 bases and J lost 10 bases. The CDR3 sequence is 15 residues long. Germline V CDR1 and CDR2: SGDLS, YYNGEE. In DNA form, the CDR3 reads TGTGCCAGCAGCGGGCGACAGGGGCAGGGATCACCCCTCCACTTT. Its protein is CASSGRQGQGSPLHF.

The chain links TRBV6-5 to TRBJ2-3, with D perhaps TRBD2 (5 bases). V was clipped by 4 bases and J by 6 bases, with 20 bases between them. CDR1 and CDR2 from the germline V gene are MNHEY and SVGAGI. The CDR3 extends over 16 amino acids. The CDR3 loop is CASSSARGSVGDTQYF. CDR3 bases: TGTGCCAGCAGTTCCGCCAGAGGTAGCGTAGGGGATACGCAGTATTTT.

This clone was recorded only once. The genes are TRBV2 and TRBJ2-7; the D is unclear. Germline-derived CDR1 and CDR2 are SNHLY and FYNNEI. The CDR3 length is 13 residues. V lost 3 bases and J lost 10, with 16 bases in between. As DNA, the CDR3 is TGTGCCAGCAGTGATCGCGATAATCCGGGTCAGTACTTC. Its protein product is CASSDRDNPGQYF.

The V gene is TRBV10-3, the J gene TRBJ1-2; TRBD1 matches 10 bases. This CDR3 is 15 amino acids long. Germline V gene sequence: CDR1 ENHRY, CDR2 SYGVKD. Losses at the gene ends were 6 bases for V and 3 bases for J; bases not matched to a gene: 7. This CDR3 is CAISTAGTGDYGYTF. CDR3 in DNA: TGTGCCATCAGCACCGCCGGGACAGGGGACTATGGCTACACCTTC.

The chain carries TRBV9 and TRBJ2-3; a weak D match, TRBD2 (5 bases). Trimming pared 0 bases from V and 7 bases from J, leaving 12 bases between. In germline, CDR1 is SGDLS, CDR2 YYNGEE. This CDR3 has 14 residues. The CDR3 sequence is CASSVATRDNTQYF. CDR3 nucleotide sequence: TGTGCCAGCAGCGTAGCTACCCGGGATAATACGCAGTATTTT.

The V call is TRBV30, the J call TRBJ1-5; D unclear. This CDR3 region has 13 residues. From germline, CDR1 is GTSNPN and CDR2 SVGIG (reference sequence). Trimming left V 3 bases short and J 5 bases short, with 11 bases between. In nucleotides, the CDR3 is TGTGCCTGGAGCTACACTGGGGATCAGCCCCAGCATTTT. This gives the protein CAWSYTGDQPQHF.

CDR3 residues: CASSEVAETTDTQYF. CDR3 nucleotide sequence: TGCGCCAGCAGCGAGGTAGCGGAGACCACAGATACGCAGTATTTT. This chain links TRBV5-1 with TRBJ2-3; D might be TRBD2 (6 bases). V dropped 4 bases and J dropped 2 bases, with 14 bases sitting between them. Per germline, CDR1 SGHRS and CDR2 YFSETQ. The CDR3 extends over 15 amino acids.

The CDR3 DNA reads TGTGCCAGCAGCCAACTACAAACGGGTGCTAAACTAGCCAAAAACATTCAGTACTTC. Residues: CASSQLQTGAKLAKNIQYF. The chain joins TRBV3-1 (or the pseudogene TRBV3-2) to TRBJ2-4; D remains unclear. Per the germline V gene, CDR1 is LGHDT and CDR2 is YNNKEL (reference sequence). V was clipped by 2 bases and J by 0 bases, with 20 bases between them. This CDR3 has 19 residues.

This sequence joins TRBV7-9 and TRBJ2-5; 8 nucleotides align to TRBD1. The CDR3 runs to 15 residues. V shed 5 bases, J shed 0 bases, and the junction held 5 bases outside the gene matches. Germline V gene sequence: CDR1 SEHNR, CDR2 FQNEAQ (reference sequence). The CDR3 nucleotides are TGTGCCAGCAGCCTGGGACAGGCCCACCAAGAGACCCAGTACTTC. It specifies CASSLGQAHQETQYF.

The chain employs TRBV3-1 (or the pseudogene TRBV3-2) and TRBJ1-2; D is uncertain. Germline lookup yields CDR1 LGHDT and CDR2 YNNKEL (reference sequence). This CDR3 contains 14 residues. The V end lost 0 bases, the J end lost 2 bases, and 7 bases lay between the germline ends. The CDR3 nucleotides are TGTGCCAGCAGCCAAGATACGGCCAACTATGGCTACACCTTC. Translation gives CASSQDTANYGYTF.

This clone was observed a single time. This chain uses TRBV7-8 with TRBJ1-5; D not certain. Trimming took off 0 bases at V and 4 bases at J, with 4 bases between the two ends. CDR3 length: 13 amino acids. The germline V gene encodes CDR1 SGHVS and CDR2 FQNEAQ. The CDR3 spells CASSLAVNQPQHF. The CDR3 DNA is TGTGCCAGCAGCTTAGCAGTGAATCAGCCCCAGCATTTT.